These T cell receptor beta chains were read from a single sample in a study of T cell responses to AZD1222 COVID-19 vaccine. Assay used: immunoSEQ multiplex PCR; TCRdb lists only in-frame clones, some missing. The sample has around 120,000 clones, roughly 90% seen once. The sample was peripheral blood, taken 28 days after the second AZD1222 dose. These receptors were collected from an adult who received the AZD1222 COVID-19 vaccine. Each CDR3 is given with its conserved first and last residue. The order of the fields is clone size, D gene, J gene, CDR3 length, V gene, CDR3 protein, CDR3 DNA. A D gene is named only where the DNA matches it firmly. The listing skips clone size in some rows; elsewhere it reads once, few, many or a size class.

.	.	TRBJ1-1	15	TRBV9	CASSEGRGMGTEAFF	TGTGCCAGCAGTGAGGGTAGGGGTATGGGCACTGAAGCTTTCTTT
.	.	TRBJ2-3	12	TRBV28	CASRENLDTQYF	TGTGCCAGCAGGGAGAACCTAGATACGCAGTATTTT
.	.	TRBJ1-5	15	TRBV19	CASSTQLSPNQPQHF	TGTGCCAGTAGTACCCAATTATCCCCCAATCAGCCCCAGCATTTT
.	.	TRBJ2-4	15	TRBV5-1	CASREQGLSKNIQYF	TGCGCCAGCAGAGAACAGGGTTTATCCAAAAACATTCAGTACTTC
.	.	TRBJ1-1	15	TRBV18	CASSPQPLGDTEAFF	TGTGCCAGCTCACCACAGCCCCTTGGGGACACTGAAGCTTTCTTT
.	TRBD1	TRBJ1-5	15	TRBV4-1	CASSLARGSNQPQHF	TGCGCCAGCAGCCTAGCCAGGGGGAGCAATCAGCCCCAGCATTTT
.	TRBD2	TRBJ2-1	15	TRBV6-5	CASRLTSGTYNEQFF	TGTGCCAGCAGATTGACTAGCGGTACTTACAATGAGCAGTTCTTC
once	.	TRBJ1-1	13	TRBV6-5	CASSRSLRREAFF	TGTGCCAGCAGTCGGTCTTTAAGGCGTGAAGCTTTCTTT
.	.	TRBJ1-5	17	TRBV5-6	CASSLGSGVYSNQPQHF	TGTGCCAGCAGCTTGGGAAGCGGGGTTTATAGCAATCAGCCCCAGCATTTT
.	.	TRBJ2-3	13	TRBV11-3	CASSSRPTDTQYF	TGTGCCAGCAGCTCCCGGCCCACAGATACGCAGTATTTT
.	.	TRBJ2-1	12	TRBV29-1	CSARTTTNEQFF	TGCAGCGCCCGGACCACGACGAATGAGCAGTTCTTC
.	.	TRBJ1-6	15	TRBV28	CASSKETGYNSPLHF	TGTGCCAGCTCTAAGGAAACAGGCTATAATTCACCCCTCCACTTT
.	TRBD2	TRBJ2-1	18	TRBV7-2	CASSILPLPGGSYNEQFF	TGTGCCAGCAGCATACTCCCCCTGCCGGGGGGATCGTACAATGAGCAGTTCTTC
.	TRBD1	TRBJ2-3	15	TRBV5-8	CASSNRTGGPDTQYF	TGTGCCAGCAGCAATCGGACAGGGGGCCCAGATACGCAGTATTTT
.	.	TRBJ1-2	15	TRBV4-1	CASSQDPGAVGGYTF	TGCGCCAGCAGCCAAGATCCGGGGGCAGTGGGGGGCTACACCTTC
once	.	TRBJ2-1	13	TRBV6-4	CASSDQRAGVKFF	TGTGCCAGCAGTGACCAACGAGCAGGGGTAAAGTTCTTC
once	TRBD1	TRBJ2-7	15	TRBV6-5	CASSIGTGLTYEQYF	TGTGCCAGCAGTATCGGGACAGGACTGACCTACGAGCAGTACTTC
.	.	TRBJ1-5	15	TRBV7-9	CASSEGGFSNQPQHF	TGTGCCAGCAGCGAAGGTGGGTTTAGCAATCAGCCCCAGCATTTT
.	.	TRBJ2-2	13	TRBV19	CASSTTPTGELFF	TGTGCCAGTAGTACTACGCCCACCGGGGAGCTGTTTTTT
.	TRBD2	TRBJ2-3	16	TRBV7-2	CASSRGGLDDTDTQYF	TGTGCCAGCAGCCGGGGGGGCCTCGACGACACAGATACGCAGTATTTT
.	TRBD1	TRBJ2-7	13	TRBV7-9	CASSFNRGYEQYF	TGTGCCAGCAGCTTTAACAGGGGATACGAGCAGTACTTC
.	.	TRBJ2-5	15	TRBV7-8	CASSLVGQLQETQYF	TGTGCCAGCAGCTTAGTAGGACAACTCCAAGAGACCCAGTACTTC
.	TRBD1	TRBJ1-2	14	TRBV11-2	CASSPGQGANGYTF	TGTGCCAGCAGCCCAGGACAGGGGGCTAATGGCTACACCTTC
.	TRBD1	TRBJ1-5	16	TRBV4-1	CASSQGPGGGGQPQHF	TGCGCCAGCAGCCAAGGACCAGGGGGAGGAGGACAGCCCCAGCATTTT
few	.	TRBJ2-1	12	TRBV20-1	CSASQGVHEQFF	TGCAGTGCTAGTCAGGGTGTCCATGAGCAGTTCTTC
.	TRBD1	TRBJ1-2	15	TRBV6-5	CASRQPGQAFYGYTF	TGTGCCAGCAGGCAACCGGGACAGGCCTTCTATGGCTACACCTTC
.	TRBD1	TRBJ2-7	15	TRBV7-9	CASSRPGTGSSEQYF	TGTGCCAGCAGTCGCCCGGGGACAGGGAGTAGCGAGCAGTACTTC